A single T cell receptor beta chain is shown here with its context. The entry originates in a study of T cell changes during pregnancy in multiple sclerosis. TCRdb's table, derived via immunoSEQ multiplex PCR, lists solely in-frame clones and lacks some. The sample has approximately 41,000 clones, roughly 88% seen once. V trimming: 9 bases; J trimming: 9 bases; junction bases outside the gene matches: 10. CDR3 length equals 13 residues. Germline V gene lookup returns CDR1 LNHDA and CDR2 SQIVND (reference sequence). The sample here was CD8+ T cells from peripheral blood mononuclear cells, taken in the first trimester of pregnancy. The clonotype originates from a female donor with multiple sclerosis, enrolled in a pregnancy study. V gene TRBV19 combines with J gene TRBJ2-1, with 8 positions matching TRBD2. CDR3 in DNA: TGTGCCAGCCAGACCGGGGGGGCCGTTGAGCAGTTCTTC. Its translation is CASQTGGAVEQFF.